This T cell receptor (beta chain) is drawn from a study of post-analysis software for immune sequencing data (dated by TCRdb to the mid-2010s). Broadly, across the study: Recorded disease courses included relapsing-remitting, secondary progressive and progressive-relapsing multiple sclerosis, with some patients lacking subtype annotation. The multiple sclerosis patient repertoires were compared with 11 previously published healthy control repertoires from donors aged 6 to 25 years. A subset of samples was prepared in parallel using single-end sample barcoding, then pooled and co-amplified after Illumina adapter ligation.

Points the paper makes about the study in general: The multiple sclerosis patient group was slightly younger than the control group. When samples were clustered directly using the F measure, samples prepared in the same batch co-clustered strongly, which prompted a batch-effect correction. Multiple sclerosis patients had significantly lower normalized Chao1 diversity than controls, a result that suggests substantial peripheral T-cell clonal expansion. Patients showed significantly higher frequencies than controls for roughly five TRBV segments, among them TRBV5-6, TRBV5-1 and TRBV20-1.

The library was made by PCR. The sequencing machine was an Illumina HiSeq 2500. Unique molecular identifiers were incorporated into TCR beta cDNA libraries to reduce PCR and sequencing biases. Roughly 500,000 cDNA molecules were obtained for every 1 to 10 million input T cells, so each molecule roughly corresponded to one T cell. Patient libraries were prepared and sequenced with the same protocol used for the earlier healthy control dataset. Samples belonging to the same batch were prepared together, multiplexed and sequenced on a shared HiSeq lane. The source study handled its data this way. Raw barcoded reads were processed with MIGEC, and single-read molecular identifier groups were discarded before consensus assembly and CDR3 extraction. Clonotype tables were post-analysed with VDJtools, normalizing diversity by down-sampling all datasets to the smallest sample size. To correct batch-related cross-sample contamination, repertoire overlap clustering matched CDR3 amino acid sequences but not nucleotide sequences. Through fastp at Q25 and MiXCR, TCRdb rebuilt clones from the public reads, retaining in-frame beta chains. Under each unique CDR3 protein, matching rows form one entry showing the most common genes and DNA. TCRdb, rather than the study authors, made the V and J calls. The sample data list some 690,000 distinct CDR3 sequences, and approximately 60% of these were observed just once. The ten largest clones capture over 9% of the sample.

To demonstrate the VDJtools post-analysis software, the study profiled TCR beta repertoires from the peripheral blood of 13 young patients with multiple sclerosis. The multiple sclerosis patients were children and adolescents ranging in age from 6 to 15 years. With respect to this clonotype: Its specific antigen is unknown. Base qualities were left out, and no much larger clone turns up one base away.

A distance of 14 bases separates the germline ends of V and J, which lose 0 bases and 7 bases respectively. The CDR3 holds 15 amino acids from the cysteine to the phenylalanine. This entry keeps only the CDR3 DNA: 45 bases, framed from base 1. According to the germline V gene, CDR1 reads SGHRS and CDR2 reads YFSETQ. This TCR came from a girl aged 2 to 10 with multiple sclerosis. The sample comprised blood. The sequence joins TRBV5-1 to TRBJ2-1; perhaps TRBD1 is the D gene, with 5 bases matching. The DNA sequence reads TGCGCCAGCAGCTTGGGGATCAGGGCACGGAATGAGCAGTTCTTC. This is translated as CASSLGIRARNEQFF. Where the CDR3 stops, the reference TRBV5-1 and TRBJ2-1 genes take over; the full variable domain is KAGVTQTPRYLIKTRGQQVTLSCSPISGHRSVSWYQQTPGQGLQFLFEYFSETQRNKGNFPGRFSGRQFSNSRSEMNVSTLELGDSALYLCASSLGIRARNEQFFGPGTRLTVL.